The 26 T cell receptor beta chains listed next were all sequenced from one sample in a study of T cell changes during pregnancy in multiple sclerosis. Assay used: immunoSEQ multiplex PCR; TCRdb lists only in-frame clones, some missing. The profile shows more than 45,000 clones, over 85% of them singletons. This specimen consisted of CD4+ T cells from peripheral blood mononuclear cells, obtained in the first trimester of pregnancy. Every receptor here comes from a female donor with multiple sclerosis, enrolled in a pregnancy study.

V usage is TRBV5-1 and J usage is TRBJ2-5; 8 nucleotides line up with TRBD2. The CDR3 spans 16 residues. V dropped 2 bases and J dropped 1; count of bases not matched to a gene: 7. CDR1 SGHRS and CDR2 YFSETQ come from the germline V gene. The CDR3 coding sequence is TGCGCCAGCAGCTTCTCTGCGGGGGGCCTCCAAGAGACCCAGTACTTC. It is translated as CASSFSAGGLQETQYF.

J is TRBJ1-1 and V is TRBV18; 7 bases fit TRBD1. V lost 3 bases and J lost 1; bases outside the gene matches: 8. Germline V CDR1 and CDR2: KGHSH, LQKENI. The CDR3 has 16 amino acids. The CDR3 is CASSPMDRTANTEAFF. Written as DNA, the CDR3 is TGTGCCAGCTCACCGATGGACAGGACGGCGAACACTGAAGCTTTCTTT.

This clone appeared once. The rearrangement joins TRBV2 to TRBJ1-2; D gene uncertain. Trimming pared 4 bases from V and 2 bases from J, leaving 8 bases between. The V gene's germline CDR1 is SNHLY and CDR2 FYNNEI. The CDR3 length is 13 residues. Written as DNA, the CDR3 is TGTGCCAGCAGTGGGAGGGAGAACTATGGCTACACCTTC. The encoded protein is CASSGRENYGYTF. Full variable domain (remainder filled in from reference TRBV2 and TRBJ1-2): EPEVTQTPSHQVTQMGQEVILRCVPISNHLYFYWYRQILGQKVEFLVSFYNNEISEKSEIFDDQFSVERPDGSNFTLKIRSTKLEDSAMYFCASSGRENYGYTFGSGTRLTVV.

The chain recombines TRBV5-4 with TRBJ1-6, with 10 bases aligning to TRBD1. The V gene's germline CDR1 is SGHNT and CDR2 YYREEE (reference sequence). V was pared by 2 bases and J by 7 bases, with 3 bases of the junction left unmatched. The CDR3 has 15 residues. As DNA, the CDR3 is TGTGCCAGCAGCTTCTCGACAGGGGGCAATTCACCCCTCCACTTT. It is translated as CASSFSTGGNSPLHF.

The chain employs TRBV15 and TRBJ2-2, with 14 bases fitting TRBD2. The length of the CDR3 is 19 residues. V was pared by 3 bases and J by 4 bases, with 10 bases of the junction left unmatched. Per germline, CDR1 LNHNV and CDR2 YYDKDF (reference sequence). The CDR3 loop is CATSRGRLAGGPGTGELFF. The CDR3 region has the DNA TGTGCCACCAGCAGGGGCAGACTAGCGGGGGGGCCGGGCACCGGGGAGCTGTTTTTT.

The rearrangement joins TRBV11-2 to TRBJ1-4, with a weak D call TRBD1 (6 bases). V dropped 0 bases and J dropped 1 base, with 21 bases sitting between them. The CDR3 is 20 residues long. Germline-derived CDR1 and CDR2 are SGHAT and FQNNGV. The DNA of the CDR3 is TGTGCCAGCAGCTTAGAACCGGGACACGGATTAATTCTAACTAATGAAAAACTGTTTTTT. It yields the protein CASSLEPGHGLILTNEKLFF.

The CDR3 is CASSMGQLAFF. CDR3 sequence (DNA): TGTGCCAGTAGTATGGGGCAGTTAGCTTTCTTT. The chain couples TRBV19 to TRBJ1-1, with a weak D call TRBD1 (5 bases). The CDR3 covers 11 residues. Trimming cost V 3 bases and J 10 bases, with 9 bases left between them. From germline, CDR1 is LNHDA and CDR2 SQIVND (reference sequence).

The chain links TRBV30 to TRBJ1-5; TRBD1 agrees at 7 bases. With V trimmed by 4 bases and J by 2 bases, 2 bases remained unmatched. CDR3 length: 13 residues. The V gene's germline CDR1 is GTSNPN and CDR2 SVGIG (reference sequence). The DNA of the CDR3 is TGTGCCTGGAATACAGGGGGCAATCAGCCCCAGCATTTT. Protein: CAWNTGGNQPQHF. The entire variable domain, with the rest obtained from reference TRBV30 and TRBJ1-5, is as follows: SQTIHQWPATLVQPVGSPLSLECTVEGTSNPNLYWYRQAAGRGLQLLFYSVGIGQISSEVPQNLSASRPQDRQFILSSKKLLLSDSGFYLCAWNTGGNQPQHFGDGTRLSIL.

V usage is TRBV7-2 and J usage is TRBJ1-1, with D perhaps matching TRBD1 (5 bases). The CDR3 has 16 residues. The germline gives CDR1 SGHTA, CDR2 FQGNSA. The V and J ends lost 6 bases and 0 bases respectively, with 17 bases between them. The CDR3 sequence: CASRSPRQWMNTEAFF. DNA of the CDR3: TGTGCCAGCAGATCTCCAAGACAGTGGATGAACACTGAAGCTTTCTTT. The full variable domain, rest sourced from reference TRBV7-2 and TRBJ1-1, is GAGVSQSPSNKVTEKGKDVELRCDPISGHTALYWYRQSLGQGLEFLIYFQGNSAPDKSGLPSDRFSAERTGGSVSTLTIQRTQQEDSAVYLCASRSPRQWMNTEAFFGQGTRLTVV.

The chain has TRBV5-8 and TRBJ1-5; D unclear. Germline assignment: CDR1 SGHTS and CDR2 YDEGEE. CDR3 length equals 13 residues. V lost 0 bases, J lost 7 bases, and 8 bases lay in between. The CDR3 DNA reads TGTGCCAGCAGCTTGGTTTCGGGGCAGCCCCAGCATTTT. Translated: CASSLVSGQPQHF.

Here the CDR3 reads CASSLSGIYEQYF. The CDR3 nucleotides are TGTGCCAGCAGCTTATCAGGGATCTACGAGCAGTACTTC. J is TRBJ2-7 and V is TRBV7-2; D is possibly TRBD1 (5 bases). Germline CDR1 SGHTA, CDR2 FQGNSA. The CDR3 contains 13 residues. The germline V and J ends were trimmed by 2 bases and 3 bases, with 8 bases remaining between them.

V gene TRBV6-4 combines with J gene TRBJ2-5; TRBD2 matches at 9 bases. V was clipped by 3 bases and J by 5 bases; unmatched bases: 4. The V gene's germline CDR1 is MRHNA and CDR2 SNTAGT. The CDR3 has 14 residues. This CDR3 is CASSESGGKETQYF. The CDR3 DNA reads TGTGCCAGCAGTGAGAGCGGGGGGAAGGAGACCCAGTACTTC.

The chain employs TRBV18 and TRBJ2-3; D is ambiguous. The ends were cut back, 1 base at V and 0 bases at J, with 11 bases in the middle. This CDR3 comprises 16 residues. Per germline, CDR1 KGHSH and CDR2 LQKENI. The CDR3 loop reads CASSPHPGGSTDTQYF. The CDR3 DNA reads TGTGCCAGCTCACCACACCCGGGTGGCAGCACAGATACGCAGTATTTT.

The chain employs TRBV9 and TRBJ2-7; 7 nucleotides match TRBD1. V shed 3 bases, J shed 4 bases, and the junction held 4 bases outside the gene matches. This CDR3 has 13 amino acids. Germline V gene data show CDR1 as SGDLS and CDR2 as YYNGEE. The CDR3 DNA follows: TGTGCCAGCAGCGACCGGGACAGTTACGAGCAGTACTTC. Residues: CASSDRDSYEQYF.

V usage is TRBV5-4 and J usage is TRBJ2-7; D is undetermined. Trimming removed 0 bases from V and 0 bases from J, with 10 bases in between. This CDR3 region has 15 residues. Germline lookup yields CDR1 SGHNT and CDR2 YYREEE (reference sequence). The CDR3 is CASSLGAQISYEQYF. CDR3 nucleotide sequence: TGTGCCAGCAGCTTGGGGGCCCAAATCTCCTACGAGCAGTACTTC.

This chain uses TRBV4-1 with TRBJ1-5, with a weak D call TRBD1 (5 bases). CDR1 and CDR2 (germline): MGHRA, YSYEKL. This CDR3 has 16 residues. V lost 3 bases and J 3 bases, leaving 15 bases between the germline ends. Here the CDR3 reads CASSHVAGGNNQPQHF. The CDR3 DNA follows: TGCGCCAGCAGCCACGTTGCGGGGGGGAACAATCAGCCCCAGCATTTT.

The rearrangement uses TRBV25-1 and TRBJ1-6, with D possibly matching TRBD1 (5 bases). V shed 6 bases and J shed 7 bases, with 7 bases lying between them. The CDR3 has 12 amino acids. The germline CDR1 and CDR2 sequences are MGHDK and SYGVNS. CDR3 protein: CASRPGNSPLHF. The CDR3 DNA reads TGTGCCAGCAGGCCAGGGAATTCACCCCTCCACTTT. Looking up the rest from reference TRBV25-1 and TRBJ1-6 gives the full variable domain: EADIYQTPRYLVIGTGKKITLECSQTMGHDKMYWYQQDPGMELHLIHYSYGVNSTEKGDLSSESTVSRIRTEHFPLTLESARPSHTSQYLCASRPGNSPLHFGNGTRLTVT.

This rearrangement joins TRBV18 to TRBJ1-2; 7 nucleotides match TRBD1. Germline V CDR1 and CDR2: KGHSH, LQKENI. The CDR3 totals 15 residues. V lost 0 bases, J lost 7 bases, and 8 bases stayed unmatched. The CDR3 sequence is CASSPPGTESSGYTF. CDR3 coding DNA: TGTGCCAGCTCACCACCAGGGACAGAATCTTCTGGCTACACCTTC. Supplemented by reference TRBV18 and TRBJ1-2, the full variable domain reads NAGVMQNPRHLVRRRGQEARLRCSPMKGHSHVYWYRQLPEEGLKFMVYLQKENIIDESGMPKERFSAEFPKEGPSILRIQQVVRGDSAAYFCASSPPGTESSGYTFGSGTRLTVV.

This clone appeared a single time. The chain recombines TRBV6-5 with TRBJ1-2; 9 bases match TRBD1. The CDR3 loop spans 15 amino acids. Germline V gene data show CDR1 as MNHEY and CDR2 as SVGAGI. The V gene end was trimmed by 5 bases and the J gene end by 3 bases; junction bases not matched to a gene: 7. As DNA, the CDR3 is TGTGCCAGCAGTAGACAGGGGGGTAAAGACTATGGCTACACCTTC. Protein sequence: CASSRQGGKDYGYTF.

The V and J genes are TRBV25-1 and TRBJ1-1; 9 nucleotides align to TRBD1. The V gene end was trimmed by 6 bases and the J gene end by 10 bases; junction bases not matched to a gene: 12. There are 14 residues in the CDR3. Germline V gene lookup returns CDR1 MGHDK and CDR2 SYGVNS. Here the CDR3 DNA reads TGTGCCAGCAGGGGGACAGGGCTCGGGTCTAGAGCTTTCTTT. Amino acids: CASRGTGLGSRAFF.

This clone was counted a single time. This chain links TRBV7-9 with TRBJ2-7; 7 bases agree with TRBD1. J was trimmed by 0 bases and V by 5 bases; bases with no gene match: 10. Germline assignment: CDR1 SEHNR and CDR2 FQNEAQ (reference sequence). The CDR3 is 16 residues long. CDR3 coding DNA: TGTGCCAGCAGCCTCAAGGACAGGCCTACCTCCTACGAGCAGTACTTC. It codes for CASSLKDRPTSYEQYF.

The chain couples TRBV29-1 to TRBJ1-2, with a possible D match to TRBD1 (5 bases). The CDR3 loop spans 12 amino acids. From germline, CDR1 is SQVTM and CDR2 ANQGSEA. The V and J ends lost 6 bases and 4 bases respectively, with 12 bases between them. CDR3 nucleotide sequence: TGCAGCGTCCAGGGTTTTGGCTATGGCTACACCTTC. This translates into CSVQGFGYGYTF. Drawing the rest from reference TRBV29-1 and TRBJ1-2, the complete variable domain is SAVISQKPSRDICQRGTSLTIQCQVDSQVTMMFWYRQQPGQSLTLIATANQGSEATYESGFVIDKFPISRPNLTFSTLTVSNMSPEDSSIYLCSVQGFGYGYTFGSGTRLTVV.

The CDR3 sequence is CASSEGWGEKLFF. The CDR3 DNA reads as TGTGCCAGCAGTGAGGGATGGGGCGAAAAACTGTTTTTT. This sequence joins TRBV2 and TRBJ1-4; a weak D match, TRBD1 (5 bases). The V gene lost 3 bases and the J gene lost 8 bases, with 10 bases spanning the gap. This CDR3 has 13 amino acids. Germline V gives CDR1 SNHLY, CDR2 FYNNEI.

The DNA of the CDR3 is TGTGCCACCAGCAGAGACGGGGTCCCCGGGGAGCTGTTTTTT. Its translation: CATSRDGVPGELFF. The chain carries TRBV15 and TRBJ2-2; D is perhaps TRBD2 (5 bases). CDR3 size: 14 residues. With 0 bases removed from V and 6 bases from J, the gap between germline ends came to 8 bases. Germline assignment: CDR1 LNHNV and CDR2 YYDKDF (reference sequence). The full variable domain, completed using reference TRBV15 and TRBJ2-2, is DAMVIQNPRYQVTQFGKPVTLSCSQTLNHNVMYWYQQKSSQAPKLLFHYYDKDFNNEADTPDNFQSRRPNTSFCFLDIRSPGLGDTAMYLCATSRDGVPGELFFGEGSRLTVL.

This sequence joins TRBV19 and TRBJ1-1; the match to TRBD1 covers 8 bases. Losses at the gene ends were 4 bases for V and 1 base for J; bases not matched to a gene: 2. This CDR3 is 14 amino acids long. Germline CDR1 LNHDA, CDR2 SQIVND (reference sequence). The CDR3 nucleotides read TGTGCCAGTAGTAGACAGGGGCGGAACACTGAAGCTTTCTTT. Translated, it gives CASSRQGRNTEAFF.

This clone was found once. CDR3 in amino acids: CAWTRWRNTIYF. In DNA form, the CDR3 reads TGTGCCTGGACGAGGTGGAGAAACACCATATATTTT. The V and J genes are TRBV30 and TRBJ1-3; D is unclear. CDR3 length: 12 residues. Trimming stripped 4 bases from V and 5 bases from J, with 9 bases between. Germline values: CDR1 GTSNPN, CDR2 SVGIG (reference sequence).